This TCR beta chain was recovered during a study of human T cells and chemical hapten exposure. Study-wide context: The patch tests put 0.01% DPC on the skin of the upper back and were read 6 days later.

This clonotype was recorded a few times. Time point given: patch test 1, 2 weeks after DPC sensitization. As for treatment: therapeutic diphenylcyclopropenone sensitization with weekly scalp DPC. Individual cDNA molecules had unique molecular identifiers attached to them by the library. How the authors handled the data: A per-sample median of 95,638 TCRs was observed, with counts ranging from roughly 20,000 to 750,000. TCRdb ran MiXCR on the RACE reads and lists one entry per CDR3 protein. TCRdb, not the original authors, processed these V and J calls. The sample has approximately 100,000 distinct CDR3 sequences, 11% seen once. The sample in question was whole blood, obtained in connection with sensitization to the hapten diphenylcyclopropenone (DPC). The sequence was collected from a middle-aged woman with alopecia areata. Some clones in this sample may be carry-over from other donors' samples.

Here the CDR3 reads CASSLAGGNSPLHF. The CDR3 DNA follows: TGTGCCAGCAGCTTGGCCGGAGGGAATTCACCCCTCCACTTT. The chain is built from TRBV5-4 and TRBJ1-6; D uncertain. The CDR3 has 14 residues. Trimming removed 0 bases at V and 7 bases at J, with 8 bases between. Germline assignment: CDR1 SGHNT and CDR2 YYREEE (reference sequence).